The 31 T cell receptor beta chains in this list originate from one sample, sequenced in a study of cytomegalovirus exposure and HLA in healthy donors. The PCR was carried out with 60 Vbeta primers and 13 Jbeta primers. Method: immunoSEQ multiplex PCR; TCRdb's copy keeps in-frame clones and lacks some. The table lists approximately 140,000 clones, about 80% of them singletons. Sequencing input: PBMCs. All receptors derive from a male donor in good health and CMV-seronegative.

J is TRBJ1-1 and V is TRBV5-4; 8 bases fit TRBD1. The germline gives CDR1 SGHNT, CDR2 YYREEE (reference sequence). With 3 bases clipped from V and 1 base from J, the junction kept 2 bases outside the gene matches. CDR3 size: 14 residues. The CDR3: CASSWGQANTEAFF. Here the CDR3 DNA reads TGTGCCAGCAGCTGGGGACAGGCGAACACTGAAGCTTTCTTT.

The rearrangement uses TRBV5-1 and TRBJ1-1; 8 positions agree with TRBD1. This CDR3 region has 16 residues. Germline V lookup: CDR1 SGHRS, CDR2 YFSETQ. With 0 bases clipped from V and 0 bases from J, the junction kept 4 bases outside the gene matches. DNA for the CDR3: TGCGCCAGCAGCTTGGGACAGGGGAGGATGAACACTGAAGCTTTCTTT. Protein: CASSLGQGRMNTEAFF.

This sequence joins TRBV4-1 and TRBJ2-2; 8 bases match TRBD2. Germline V lookup: CDR1 MGHRA, CDR2 YSYEKL. V shed 0 bases and J 4 bases; nucleotides not matched to a gene: 7. The CDR3 extends over 17 amino acids. The CDR3 loop is CASSQDRSGVVTGELFF. The CDR3 bases are TGCGCCAGCAGCCAAGATCGTAGCGGGGTGGTCACCGGGGAGCTGTTTTTT.

The CDR3 sequence: CASSTGTGLNEKLFF. DNA for the CDR3: TGCGCCAGCAGCACAGGGACAGGACTGAATGAAAAACTGTTTTTT. The J gene is TRBJ1-4, the V gene TRBV5-1; TRBD1 matches 8 bases. Unmatched junction bases numbered 7, after V lost 4 bases and J lost 5 bases. The germline V gene encodes CDR1 SGHRS and CDR2 YFSETQ. There are 15 residues in the CDR3.

V is TRBV6-1 and J is TRBJ2-3; weak D call: TRBD1 (6 bases). Trimming removed 8 bases at V and 1 base at J, with 7 bases between. CDR1 is MNHNS and CDR2 is SASEGT in the germline V gene. CDR3 length: 12 residues. CDR3 DNA sequence: TGTGCCAGCGGGGGCCGCACAGATACGCAGTATTTT. Amino acids: CASGGRTDTQYF.

This clone was seen only a few times. The chain carries TRBV5-6 and TRBJ1-6, with D possibly matching TRBD1 (5 bases). This CDR3 is 14 amino acids long. V dropped 4 bases and J dropped 10 bases, with 15 bases sitting between them. The germline gives CDR1 SGHDT, CDR2 YYEEEE. This CDR3 is CASSARGDGSPLHF. The CDR3 nucleotides read TGTGCCAGCAGCGCGCGGGGGGACGGGTCACCCCTCCACTTT.

The J gene is TRBJ2-7, the V gene TRBV11-2; 7 bases are a match to TRBD2. Germline trimming cut 5 bases from V and 0 bases from J; bases unmatched to any gene: 13. Germline CDR1 is SGHAT and CDR2 is FQNNGV. The CDR3 runs 17 residues. The CDR3 protein is CASSPPTGRDSSYEQYF. CDR3 bases: TGTGCCAGCAGCCCGCCCACGGGGAGGGATAGCTCCTACGAGCAGTACTTC.

This clone was seen more than once but under ten times. The V gene is TRBV5-6, the J gene TRBJ1-1; tentative D call: TRBD1 (6 bases). Germline-derived CDR1 and CDR2 are SGHDT and YYEEEE. V gave up 1 base and J gave up 1 base, with 14 bases separating them. The CDR3 is made up of 16 amino acids. The CDR3 is CASSLWGGGQNTEAFF. CDR3 DNA: TGTGCCAGCAGCTTGTGGGGGGGCGGGCAGAACACTGAAGCTTTCTTT.

This chain joins TRBV5-1 and TRBJ1-1; 10 bases are a match to TRBD1. The ends lost 4 bases at V and 8 bases at J; junction bases unmatched: 5. Per the germline V gene, CDR1 is SGHRS and CDR2 is YFSETQ. This CDR3 comprises 13 residues. The CDR3 nucleotides are TGCGCCAGCAGCCTCGGGACAGGGGACGAAGCTTTCTTT. This translates into CASSLGTGDEAFF.

This chain connects TRBV4-3 to TRBJ2-2; the match to TRBD2 covers 8 bases. The CDR3 runs 18 residues. V shed 0 bases, J shed 6 bases, and the junction held 12 bases outside the gene matches. CDR1 is LGHNA and CDR2 is YSLEER in the germline V gene. CDR3 coding DNA: TGCGCCAGCAGCCAAGAGCCCCCGCGCGGGGGGCGGTCCGGGGAGCTGTTTTTT. It specifies CASSQEPPRGGRSGELFF.

The genes are TRBV7-2 and TRBJ1-5; 12 bases map to TRBD1. With 5 bases clipped from V and 5 bases from J, the junction kept 1 base outside the gene matches. The CDR3 has 14 amino acids. Germline CDR1 reads SGHTA; CDR2 reads FQGNSA. CDR3 nucleotides: TGTGCCAGCAGCCGGGACAGGGGGCATCAGCCCCAGCATTTT. Translating it yields CASSRDRGHQPQHF.

The V call is TRBV10-3, the J call TRBJ2-3, with TRBD2 identical over 8 bases. V was pared by 2 bases and J by 2 bases, with 6 bases of the junction left unmatched. The CDR3 covers 16 residues. Germline CDR1 reads ENHRY; CDR2 reads SYGVKD. This chain's CDR3 is CAISEGVAGNTDTQYF. DNA of the CDR3: TGTGCCATCAGTGAGGGGGTAGCGGGGAACACAGATACGCAGTATTTT.

The chain couples TRBV28 to TRBJ1-5; a possible D gene is TRBD1 (6 bases). CDR1 and CDR2 from the germline V gene are MDHEN and SYDVKM. The CDR3 has 14 residues. The germline V and J ends were trimmed by 6 bases and 6 bases, with 15 bases remaining between them. CDR3 nucleotides: TGTGCCAGCAGATCCTCAGGGGAATCTCAGCCCCAGCATTTT. This sequence encodes CASRSSGESQPQHF.

This clone was counted a single time. The J gene is TRBJ1-1, the V gene TRBV28; D may be TRBD1 (5 bases). CDR1 and CDR2 (germline): MDHEN, SYDVKM. With 3 bases removed from V and 2 bases from J, the gap between germline ends came to 13 bases. The CDR3 consists of 15 residues. Here the CDR3 reads CASSLGGASNTEAFF. The CDR3 nucleotides are TGTGCCAGCAGTTTGGGGGGAGCGAGCAACACTGAAGCTTTCTTT.

The chain uses TRBV6-5 and TRBJ1-3; D is uncertain. This CDR3 region has 11 residues. Germline V gene lookup returns CDR1 MNHEY and CDR2 SVGAGI. Trimming left V 4 bases short and J 8 bases short, with 6 bases between. CDR3 DNA: TGTGCCAGCAGTTCCGGGGACACCATATATTTT. This codes for CASSSGDTIYF.

The chain has TRBV7-3 and TRBJ2-5, with a tentative D call TRBD2 (6 bases). From germline, CDR1 is SGHTA and CDR2 FQGTGA. Deletions cut 1 base from V and 5 bases from J, with 17 bases between. The CDR3 runs to 16 residues. CDR3 loop: CASSLRGRGLSETQYF. In nucleotides, the CDR3 is TGTGCCAGCAGCTTAAGGGGTCGGGGGTTGTCCGAGACCCAGTACTTC.

The CDR3 spells CAWSGRPLKGRTRYEQYF. The CDR3 DNA reads TGTGCCTGGAGTGGCCGCCCACTCAAGGGAAGGACTCGTTACGAGCAGTACTTC. The chain recombines TRBV30 with TRBJ2-7, with D possibly matching TRBD2 (5 bases). The CDR3 extends over 18 amino acids. With 1 base removed from V and 4 bases from J, the gap between germline ends came to 26 bases. The germline V gene has CDR1 GTSNPN and CDR2 SVGIG (reference sequence).

This CDR3 is CASRSPGAPNTGELFF. DNA for the CDR3: TGTGCCAGCAGAAGCCCAGGGGCTCCCAACACCGGGGAGCTGTTTTTT. The chain is built from TRBV7-9 and TRBJ2-2, with a tentative D call TRBD1 (6 bases). The V gene's germline CDR1 is SEHNR and CDR2 FQNEAQ (reference sequence). The CDR3 runs to 16 residues. Trimming took off 6 bases at V and 2 bases at J, with 16 bases between the two ends.

The CDR3: CASSQDQAGVQYF. In DNA form, the CDR3 reads TGCGCCAGCAGCCAAGATCAAGCGGGGGTCCAGTACTTC. The genes are TRBV4-1 and TRBJ2-5; TRBD2 matches at 8 bases. There are 13 residues in the CDR3. CDR1 and CDR2 (germline): MGHRA, YSYEKL. The junction had 4 bases not matched to a gene; V was cut back by 0 bases and J by 10 bases.

The genes are TRBV19 and TRBJ2-7; possible D gene TRBD1, 6 bases. Germline V lookup: CDR1 LNHDA, CDR2 SQIVND (reference sequence). The CDR3 sequence is 14 residues long. V was pared by 3 bases and J by 3 bases, with 12 bases between. The CDR3 DNA reads TGTGCCAGTAGTATCGCAGGGGTCCACTACGAGCAGTACTTC. Translating it yields CASSIAGVHYEQYF.

The sample holds one count of this clone. The chain employs TRBV4-2 and TRBJ2-3, with D unresolved. This CDR3 is 16 amino acids long. V lost 0 bases, J lost 2 bases, and 12 bases lay in between. Germline V gene data show CDR1 as LGHNA and CDR2 as YNFKEQ. The CDR3 DNA reads TGTGCCAGCAGCCAAGAAGGAACCGAGGTCACAGATACGCAGTATTTT. This gives the protein CASSQEGTEVTDTQYF.

This rearrangement joins TRBV9 to TRBJ1-3; the D gene is possibly TRBD1 (5 bases). The CDR3 length is 15 residues. Trimming left V 0 bases short and J 3 bases short, with 10 bases between. Germline CDR1 SGDLS, CDR2 YYNGEE. The CDR3: CASSVGRGLGNTIYF. The DNA of the CDR3 is TGTGCCAGCAGCGTAGGTAGGGGTCTTGGAAACACCATATATTTT.

The chain carries TRBV28 and TRBJ1-2; 11 positions agree with TRBD1. This CDR3 spans 15 amino acids. CDR1 is MDHEN, CDR2 SYDVKM, per germline. With V trimmed by 6 bases and J by 8 bases, 11 bases remained unmatched. The DNA of the CDR3 is TGTGCCAGCAGCCTTGCCGGACAGGGGGCGTGGGGCTACACCTTC. Translated: CASSLAGQGAWGYTF.

The chain couples TRBV29-1 to TRBJ1-1, with D tentatively TRBD1 (5 bases). The CDR3 runs to 11 residues. CDR1 and CDR2 (germline): SQVTM, ANQGSEA. Trimming took 5 bases from V and 3 from J, leaving 7 bases between them. The CDR3 loop is CSVQGYTEAFF. In DNA, the CDR3 is TGCAGCGTTCAGGGATACACTGAAGCTTTCTTT.

The chain couples TRBV2 to TRBJ1-1, with D perhaps TRBD1 (5 bases). Germline values: CDR1 SNHLY, CDR2 FYNNEI. The ends were cut back, 2 bases at V and 11 bases at J, with 9 bases in the middle. The CDR3 totals 11 residues. CDR3 nucleotides: TGTGCCAGCAGTGAAAACTCAGGGGCTTTCTTT. Translated, it gives CASSENSGAFF.

This chain links TRBV27 with TRBJ2-7, with a tentative D call TRBD2 (6 bases). CDR3 size: 15 residues. V was pared by 3 bases and J by 0 bases, with 12 bases between. The germline CDR1 and CDR2 sequences are MNHEY and SMNVEV (reference sequence). CDR3: CASSLSGGYSYEQYF. DNA of the CDR3: TGTGCCAGCAGTTTGAGTGGGGGGTACTCCTACGAGCAGTACTTC.

The V call is TRBV5-4, the J call TRBJ1-2, with 8 nucleotides matching TRBD1. The CDR3 totals 13 residues. V lost 5 bases to trimming and J lost 6 bases; unmatched junction nucleotides: 6. CDR1 and CDR2 (germline): SGHNT, YYREEE (reference sequence). CDR3 in DNA: TGTGCCAGCAGATCGACAGGGGAGGATGGCTACACCTTC. Encoded protein: CASRSTGEDGYTF.

The rearrangement uses TRBV19 and TRBJ1-5; D is ambiguous. The V gene lost 2 bases and the J gene lost 5 bases, with 13 bases spanning the gap. From germline, CDR1 is LNHDA and CDR2 SQIVND (reference sequence). This CDR3 is 15 amino acids long. The CDR3 DNA reads TGTGCCAGTAGTATAAGGCCAGCGAGGGATCAGCCCCAGCATTTT. Amino acid sequence: CASSIRPARDQPQHF.

This clone was seen only once. This sequence joins TRBV28 and TRBJ1-2; D is possibly TRBD1 (5 bases). Trimming took off 9 bases at V and 4 bases at J, with 18 bases between the two ends. Germline V gene sequence: CDR1 MDHEN, CDR2 SYDVKM. The CDR3 contains 14 residues. CDR3 DNA sequence: TGTGCCAGTGAAACGCGGGGGAGTGGCTATGGCTACACCTTC. Protein product: CASETRGSGYGYTF.

This chain's CDR3 is CAITDRDRAYEQYF. CDR3 DNA: TGTGCCATCACCGACCGGGACAGGGCCTACGAGCAGTACTTC. The V gene is TRBV2, the J gene TRBJ2-7, with 9 bases fitting TRBD1. This CDR3 has 14 amino acids. The J segment lost 2 bases and the V segment lost 10 bases, leaving 9 bases of the junction unmatched. Per germline, CDR1 SNHLY and CDR2 FYNNEI.

In this sample, this clone turned up once. This chain links TRBV7-2 with TRBJ2-1, with 12 bases fitting TRBD2. This CDR3 is built from 16 residues. After removal of 4 bases from V and 10 bases from J, the junction contained 11 bases not matched to a gene. CDR1 is SGHTA, CDR2 FQGNSA, per germline. CDR3 nucleotides: TGTGCCAGCAGCTCCCTAGCGGGGGGGCCCGGGGTCGAGCAGTTCTTC. Translation: CASSSLAGGPGVEQFF.